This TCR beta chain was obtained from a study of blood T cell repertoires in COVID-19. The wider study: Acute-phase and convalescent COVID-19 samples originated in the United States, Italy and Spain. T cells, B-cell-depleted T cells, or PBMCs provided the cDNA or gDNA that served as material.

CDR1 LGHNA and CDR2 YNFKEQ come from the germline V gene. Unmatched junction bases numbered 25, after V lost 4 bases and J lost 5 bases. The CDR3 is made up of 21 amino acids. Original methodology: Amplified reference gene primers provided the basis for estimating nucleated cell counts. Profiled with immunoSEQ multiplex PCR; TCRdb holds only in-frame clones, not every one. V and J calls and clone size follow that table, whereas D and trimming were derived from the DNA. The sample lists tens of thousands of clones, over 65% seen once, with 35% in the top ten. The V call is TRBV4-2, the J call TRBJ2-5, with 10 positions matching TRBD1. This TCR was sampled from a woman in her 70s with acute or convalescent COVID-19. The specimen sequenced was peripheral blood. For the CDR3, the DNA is TGTGCCAGCAGCCCCGGGGACAGGGGACTATGGGGAGCGGGGGTGAGGGAGACCCAGTACTTC. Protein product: CASSPGDRGLWGAGVRETQYF.